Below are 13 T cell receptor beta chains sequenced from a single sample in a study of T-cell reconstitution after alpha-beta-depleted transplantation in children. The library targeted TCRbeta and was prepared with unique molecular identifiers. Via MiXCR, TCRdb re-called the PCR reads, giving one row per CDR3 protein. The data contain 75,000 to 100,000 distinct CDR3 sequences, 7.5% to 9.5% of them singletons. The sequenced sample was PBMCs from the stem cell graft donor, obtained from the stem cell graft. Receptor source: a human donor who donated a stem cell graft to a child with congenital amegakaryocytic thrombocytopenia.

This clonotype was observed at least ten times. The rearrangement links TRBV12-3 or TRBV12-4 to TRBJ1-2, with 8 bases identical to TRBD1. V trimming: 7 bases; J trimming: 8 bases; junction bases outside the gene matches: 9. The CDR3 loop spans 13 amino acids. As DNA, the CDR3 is TGTGCCAGCACCGTCGGACAGGGCGGAGGCTACACCTTC. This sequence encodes CASTVGQGGGYTF.

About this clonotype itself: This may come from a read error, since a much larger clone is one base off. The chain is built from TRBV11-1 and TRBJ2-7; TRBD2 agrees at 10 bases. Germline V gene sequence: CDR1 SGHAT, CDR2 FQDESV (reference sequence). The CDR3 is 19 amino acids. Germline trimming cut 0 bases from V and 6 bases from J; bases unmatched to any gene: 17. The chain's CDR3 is CASSLALLAGATKGCEQYF. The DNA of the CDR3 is TGTGCCAGCAGCTTAGCGCTCCTAGCGGGAGCCACTAAGGGCTGCGAGCAGTACTTC.

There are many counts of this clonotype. This CDR3 is CASSPGSQETQYF. The CDR3 DNA reads as TGTGCCAGCAGTCCCGGGTCCCAAGAGACCCAGTACTTC. The chain uses TRBV12-3 or TRBV12-4 and TRBJ2-5; unclear D gene. This CDR3 spans 13 amino acids. Trimming removed 5 bases from V and 1 base from J, with 8 bases in between.

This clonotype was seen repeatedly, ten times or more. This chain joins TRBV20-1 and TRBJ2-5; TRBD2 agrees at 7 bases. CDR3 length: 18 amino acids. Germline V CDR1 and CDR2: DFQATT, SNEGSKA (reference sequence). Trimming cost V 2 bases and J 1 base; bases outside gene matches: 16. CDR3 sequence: CSARKVSQPGRVQETQYF. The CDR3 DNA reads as TGCAGTGCTAGAAAAGTTTCCCAGCCAGGGAGGGTCCAAGAGACCCAGTACTTC.

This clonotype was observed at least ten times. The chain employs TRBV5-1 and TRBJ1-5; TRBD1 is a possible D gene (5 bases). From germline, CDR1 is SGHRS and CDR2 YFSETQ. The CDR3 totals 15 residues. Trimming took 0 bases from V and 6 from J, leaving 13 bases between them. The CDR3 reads CASSLDGARGQPQHF. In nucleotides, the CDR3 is TGCGCCAGCAGCTTGGATGGGGCCCGGGGTCAGCCCCAGCATTTT.

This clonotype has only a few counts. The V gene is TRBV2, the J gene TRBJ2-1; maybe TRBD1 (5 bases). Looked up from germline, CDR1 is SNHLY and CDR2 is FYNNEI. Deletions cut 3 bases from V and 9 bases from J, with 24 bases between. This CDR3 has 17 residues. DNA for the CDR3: TGTGCCAGCAGTGAGGGAAGGGGTGGCGAACGGTTGGGTGAGCAGTTCTTC. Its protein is CASSEGRGGERLGEQFF.

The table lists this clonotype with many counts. The DNA of the CDR3 is TGTGCCAGCAGCTTTACCGGGGTAGAGACCCAGTACTTC. The encoded protein is CASSFTGVETQYF. This sequence joins TRBV7-6 and TRBJ2-5, with TRBD2 as a possible D gene (5 bases). CDR3 size: 13 residues. The germline V gene encodes CDR1 SGHVS and CDR2 FNYEAQ. The germline V and J ends were trimmed by 3 bases and 4 bases, with 9 bases remaining between them.

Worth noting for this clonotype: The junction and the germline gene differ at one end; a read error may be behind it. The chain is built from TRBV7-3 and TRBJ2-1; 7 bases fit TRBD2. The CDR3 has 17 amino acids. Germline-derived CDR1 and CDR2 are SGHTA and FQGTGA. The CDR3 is CACSLTLGGRADNEQFF. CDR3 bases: TGTGCCTGCAGCTTAACGTTAGGAGGGAGGGCCGACAATGAGCAGTTCTTC. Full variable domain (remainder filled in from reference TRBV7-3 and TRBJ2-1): GAGVSQTPSNKVTEKGKYVELRCDPISGHTALYWYRQSLGQGPEFLIYFQGTGAADDSGLPNDRFFAVRPEGSVSTLKIQRTERGDSAVYLCACSLTLGGRADNEQFFGPGTRLTVL.

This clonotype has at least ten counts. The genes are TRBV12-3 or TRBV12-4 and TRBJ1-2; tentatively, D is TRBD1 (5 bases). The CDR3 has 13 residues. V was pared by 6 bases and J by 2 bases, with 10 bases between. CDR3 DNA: TGTGCCAGCAGCAGGGACGGAAACTATGGCTACACCTTC. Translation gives CASSRDGNYGYTF.

The CDR3: CSASARLVAYEQYF. The CDR3 nucleotides read TGCAGTGCTAGTGCCCGCCTAGTCGCCTACGAGCAGTACTTC. This sequence joins TRBV20-1 and TRBJ2-7; D gene uncertain. CDR3 length: 14 residues. Between the trimmed V and J ends, which lost 3 bases and 2 bases, there was a span of 14 bases. Per the germline V gene, CDR1 is DFQATT and CDR2 is SNEGSKA (reference sequence).

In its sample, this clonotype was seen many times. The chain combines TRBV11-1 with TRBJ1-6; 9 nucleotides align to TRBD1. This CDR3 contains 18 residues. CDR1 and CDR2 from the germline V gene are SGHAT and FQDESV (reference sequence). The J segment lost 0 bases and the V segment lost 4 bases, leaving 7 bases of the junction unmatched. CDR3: CASSSGQGGSSYNSPLHF. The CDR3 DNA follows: TGTGCCAGCAGCTCGGGACAGGGAGGGAGCTCCTATAATTCACCCCTCCACTTT.

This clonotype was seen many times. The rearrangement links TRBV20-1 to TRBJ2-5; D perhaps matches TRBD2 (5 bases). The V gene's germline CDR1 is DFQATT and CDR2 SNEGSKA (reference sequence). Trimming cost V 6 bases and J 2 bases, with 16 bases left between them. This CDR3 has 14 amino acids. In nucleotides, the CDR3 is TGCAGTGCCTCGAAGGGCGGGTTGCAAGAGACCCAGTACTTC. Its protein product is CSASKGGLQETQYF.

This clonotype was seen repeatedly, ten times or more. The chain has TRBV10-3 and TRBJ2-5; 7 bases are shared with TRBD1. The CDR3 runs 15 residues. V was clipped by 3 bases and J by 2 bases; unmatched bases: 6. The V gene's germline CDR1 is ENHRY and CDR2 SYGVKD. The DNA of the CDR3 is TGTGCCATCAGTGACCCACAGGGGCCACAAGAGACCCAGTACTTC. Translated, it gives CAISDPQGPQETQYF.